Listed below are T cell receptor beta chains from one sample, sequenced in a study of T cells after posttransplantation cyclophosphamide. The method was immunoSEQ multiplex PCR; TCRdb's version includes in-frame clones alone and lacks a portion of them. The table lists around 18,000 clones, about 77% of them singletons. Here the sequenced sample was CD8+ T cells sorted from PBMCs, taken just over 1,900 days after a stem cell transplant with posttransplant cyclophosphamide. These receptor sequences come from a female patient aged 40-50 years who received an allogeneic stem cell transplant from a related donor, was CMV-positive, and had no GVHD. Some T cells may be supplied by the graft donor. CDR3s include the opening cysteine and the closing phenylalanine or tryptophan. The D gene is left open where the match is weak.

V: TRBV9
D: .
J: TRBJ2-3
CDR3: CASSVFGGDADTQYF

V: TRBV13
D: TRBD1
J: TRBJ2-3
CDR3: CASTVQGVYPRVDTQYF

V: TRBV4-1
D: .
J: TRBJ2-7
CDR3: CASSQGQGGTYEQYF

V: TRBV19
D: TRBD2
J: TRBJ2-1
CDR3: CASGTSGGPLLYEQFF

V: TRBV4-1
D: TRBD1
J: TRBJ2-7
CDR3: CASSQLDGTDYEQYF

V: TRBV27
D: .
J: TRBJ2-7
CDR3: CASSTGVNPYEQYF

V: TRBV25-1
D: .
J: TRBJ1-5
CDR3: CASSEGTTANQPQHF

V: TRBV7-9
D: TRBD1
J: TRBJ1-4
CDR3: CASSTYAGTESEKLFF

V: TRBV7-3
D: .
J: TRBJ1-2
CDR3: CASSLFSGRKNYGYTF

V: TRBV13
D: TRBD2
J: TRBJ2-7
CDR3: CASSLGTGGSYEQYF

V: TRBV7-9
D: .
J: TRBJ1-2
CDR3: CASSFSDSEANYGYTF

V: TRBV7-8
D: TRBD1
J: TRBJ2-3
CDR3: CASSLGTGTDTQYF

V: TRBV10-3
D: .
J: TRBJ2-7
CDR3: CAISEEGDGTYEQYF

V: TRBV7-9
D: .
J: TRBJ1-1
CDR3: CASSLGRREAFF

V: TRBV7-3
D: .
J: TRBJ1-1
CDR3: CASSLNGPPSSPTEAFF

V: TRBV11-2
D: .
J: TRBJ1-4
CDR3: CASSRRRGAEKLFF

V: TRBV4-1
D: .
J: TRBJ2-5
CDR3: CASSHLQETQYF

V: TRBV5-1
D: TRBD2
J: TRBJ2-1
CDR3: CASSFQRGEDEQFF

V: TRBV19
D: TRBD1
J: TRBJ2-1
CDR3: CASSIGIGTGSNEQFF

V: TRBV6-5
D: .
J: TRBJ2-7
CDR3: CASSYLGTFGTYEQYF

V: TRBV7-3
D: .
J: TRBJ2-2
CDR3: CASRRFGGELFF

V: TRBV9
D: .
J: TRBJ2-2
CDR3: CASSVAFGDIPPGELFF

V: TRBV2
D: TRBD2
J: TRBJ2-1
CDR3: CASSESPRGEGYNEQFF

V: TRBV5-1
D: .
J: TRBJ2-7
CDR3: CASSYSQGPLHEQYF

V: TRBV7-6
D: .
J: TRBJ2-7
CDR3: CASSAFLRQETYEQYF

V: TRBV11-3
D: .
J: TRBJ1-6
CDR3: CASSERPNSPLHF

V: TRBV28
D: TRBD1
J: TRBJ1-5
CDR3: CASSLGQGSQPQHF

V: TRBV4-3
D: TRBD1
J: TRBJ1-2
CDR3: CASSLGDDRGQGYTF

V: TRBV4-2
D: TRBD1
J: TRBJ2-7
CDR3: CASSQGGTASNEQYF

V: TRBV27
D: TRBD1
J: TRBJ2-2
CDR3: CASSTGQGILNTGELFF

V: TRBV2
D: TRBD1
J: TRBJ2-3
CDR3: CASSGGTGGADTQYF

V: TRBV7-9
D: .
J: TRBJ2-7
CDR3: CASSSTGYEQYF

V: TRBV4-3
D: .
J: TRBJ2-5
CDR3: CASSQEWNRDQETQYF

V: TRBV4-1
D: .
J: TRBJ2-5
CDR3: CASSQDFGETQYF

V: TRBV7-7
D: .
J: TRBJ2-3
CDR3: CASSLAYTDTQYF